This TCR beta chain was captured in a study of blood T cells in healthy people across ages. Study conclusions and caveats: Diversity of TCR beta per million T cells declined in a roughly linear way with age.

Germline V gene data show CDR1 as LNHNV and CDR2 as YYDKDF (reference sequence). The CDR3 loop spans 15 amino acids. V dropped 1 base and J dropped 6; count of bases not matched to a gene: 5. For the second PCR, which ran for roughly 7 to 11 cycles, a sample-barcoded 5' primer and a J-beta primer mix were used. One entry per CDR3 protein results from TCRdb running MiXCR on the 5' RACE reads. The sample carries just over 800,000 distinct CDR3 sequences, approximately 65% recorded once. In the case of this clonotype: The antigen is unknown.

The receptor was derived from a man aged 25-45 years in good health. Material: blood. V gene TRBV15 combines with J gene TRBJ2-1, with 8 bases identical to TRBD2. The CDR3 DNA reads as TGTGCCACCAGCAGAGCCAGCGGGGGTCTCAATGAGCAGTTCTTC. It is translated as CATSRASGGLNEQFF.